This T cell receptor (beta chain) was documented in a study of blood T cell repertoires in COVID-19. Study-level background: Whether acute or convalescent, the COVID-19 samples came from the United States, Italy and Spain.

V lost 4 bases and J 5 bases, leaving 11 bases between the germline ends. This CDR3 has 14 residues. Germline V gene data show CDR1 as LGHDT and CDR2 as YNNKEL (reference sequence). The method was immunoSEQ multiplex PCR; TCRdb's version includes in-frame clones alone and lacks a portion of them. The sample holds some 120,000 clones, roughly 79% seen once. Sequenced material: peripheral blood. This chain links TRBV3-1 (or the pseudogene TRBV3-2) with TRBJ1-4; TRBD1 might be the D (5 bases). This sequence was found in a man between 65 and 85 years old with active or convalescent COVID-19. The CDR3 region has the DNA TGTGCCAGCAGCCCCGGGGGGGGGAATGAAAAACTGTTTTTT. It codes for CASSPGGGNEKLFF.